This T cell receptor beta chain was profiled in a study of blood T cell repertoires in COVID-19. Background on the study: The study drew acute and convalescent COVID-19 samples from the United States, Italy and Spain. The cDNA or gDNA used as material had been derived from T cells, B-cell-depleted T cells, or PBMCs.

Assay: immunoSEQ multiplex PCR; the TCRdb copy retains only in-frame clones and omits some. This sample yields about 220,000 clones, of which 83% are seen a single time; 2% to 3% belongs to the top ten. The specimen was peripheral blood. The TCR comes from a middle-aged woman with active or convalescent COVID-19.

The CDR3 coding sequence is TGTGCCAGCTCACCACCTGGACAACAATATCAGCCCCAGCATTTT. It yields the protein CASSPPGQQYQPQHF. The chain couples TRBV18 to TRBJ1-5; a weak D match, TRBD1 (5 bases). Per germline, CDR1 KGHSH and CDR2 LQKENI. V shed 0 bases and J shed 5 bases, with 11 bases lying between them. The CDR3 is 15 amino acids. Full variable domain (missing parts from reference TRBV18 and TRBJ1-5): NAGVMQNPRHLVRRRGQEARLRCSPMKGHSHVYWYRQLPEEGLKFMVYLQKENIIDESGMPKERFSAEFPKEGPSILRIQQVVRGDSAAYFCASSPPGQQYQPQHFGDGTRLSIL.